This is a list of T cell receptor beta chains from one sample in a study of cytomegalovirus exposure and HLA in healthy donors. Clones were read by immunoSEQ multiplex PCR, and TCRdb kept only the in-frame ones, dropping some. The sample yields fewer than 85,000 clones, 78% seen once. Sequencing input: PBMCs. These receptors all come from a young man in good health and CMV-seropositive. Both conserved end residues are part of each CDR3. The order of the fields is V gene, J gene, CDR3 protein.

TRBV5-1	TRBJ1-1	CASSLTGTVDTEAFF
TRBV25-1	TRBJ2-7	CASSRTAREQYF
TRBV15	TRBJ2-5	CATSILRRETQYF
TRBV11-3	TRBJ1-1	CASSLEEGTEAFF
TRBV29-1	TRBJ2-7	CSAGTGRFGEQYF
TRBV9	TRBJ2-7	CASGEGGSYEQYF
TRBV28	TRBJ2-7	CASCGQVLSYEQYF
TRBV28	TRBJ1-5	CASSLRRGGNQPQHF
TRBV6-1	TRBJ2-5	CASSDEGAETQYF
TRBV28	TRBJ1-5	CASSLGGPNQPQHF
TRBV27	TRBJ2-7	CASRTGGYYEQYF
TRBV6-5	TRBJ2-7	CASSYVRLAGKYEQYF
TRBV2	TRBJ2-5	CASSEERGRMETQYF
TRBV14	TRBJ1-2	CASSQGVRYTF
TRBV7-2	TRBJ1-1	CASSRDGVGSTEAFF
TRBV7-8	TRBJ2-5	CASSPRRRAAETQYF
TRBV6-1	TRBJ1-4	CASSDNGLSILFF
TRBV5-4	TRBJ2-3	CASSPFTDTQYF
TRBV4-1	TRBJ2-7	CASSQDVGESYEQYF
TRBV5-1	TRBJ2-2	CASSYTSGRLNGELFF
TRBV10-3	TRBJ1-2	CAFSGSRGEFPGYTF
TRBV9	TRBJ1-1	CASSLRDRVNTEAFF
TRBV7-6	TRBJ2-3	CASSSSADTQYF